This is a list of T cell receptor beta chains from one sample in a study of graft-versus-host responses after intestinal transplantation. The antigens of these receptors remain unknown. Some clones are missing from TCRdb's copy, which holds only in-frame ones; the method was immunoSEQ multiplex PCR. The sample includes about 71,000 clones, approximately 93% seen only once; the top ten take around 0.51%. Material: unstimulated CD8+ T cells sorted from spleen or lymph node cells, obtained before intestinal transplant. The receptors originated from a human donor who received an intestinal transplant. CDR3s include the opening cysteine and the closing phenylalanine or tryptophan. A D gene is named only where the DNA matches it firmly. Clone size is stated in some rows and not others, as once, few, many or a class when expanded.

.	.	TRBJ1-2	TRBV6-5	TGTGCCAGCAGTTCAGGGTATGGCTACACCTTC	CASSSGYGYTF
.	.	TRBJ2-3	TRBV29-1	TGCAGCGTTGAGGTGACAGCCCTCCATAGCACAGATACGCAGTATTTT	CSVEVTALHSTDTQYF
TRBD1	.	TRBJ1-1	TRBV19	TGTGCCAGTAGTCCCTCGACAGGGGGCTACACTGAAGCTTTCTTT	CASSPSTGGYTEAFF
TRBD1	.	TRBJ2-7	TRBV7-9	TGTGCCAGCAGCTTAGACCGCTTACAGGGGTACGAGCAGTACTTC	CASSLDRLQGYEQYF
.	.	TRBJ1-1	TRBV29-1	TGCAGCGTTGTTGACATTCGGACTGAAGCTTTCTTT	CSVVDIRTEAFF
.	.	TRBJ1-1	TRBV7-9	TGTGCCAGCCGACAGCAGAACACTGAAGCTTTCTTT	CASRQQNTEAFF
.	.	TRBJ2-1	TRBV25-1	TGTGCCAGCAGTGAATATGGCGACTTCTACAATGAGCAGTTCTTC	CASSEYGDFYNEQFF
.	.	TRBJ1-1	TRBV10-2	TGCGCCAGCGCCAGGGGCATGAACACTGAAGCTTTCTTT	CASARGMNTEAFF
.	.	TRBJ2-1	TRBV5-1	TGCGCCAGCATGGACCTGACGAACTCCTACAATGAGCAGTTCTTC	CASMDLTNSYNEQFF
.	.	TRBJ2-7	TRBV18	TGTGCCAGCTCACCACAGACTAGCTACGAGCAGTACTTC	CASSPQTSYEQYF
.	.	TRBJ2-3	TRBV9	TGTGCCAGCAGCGACTACCGCTCCTCCAGCACAGATACGCAGTATTTT	CASSDYRSSSTDTQYF
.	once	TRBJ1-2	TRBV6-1	TGTGCCAGCAGTGAAGAGTATCTTACCTACTATGGCTACACCTTC	CASSEEYLTYYGYTF
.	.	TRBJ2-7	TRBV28	TGTGCCAGCAGTTCATCGGTCGCCTACGAGCAGTACTTC	CASSSSVAYEQYF
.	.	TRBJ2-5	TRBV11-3	TGTGCCAGCAGCTTCCCTTTAGGGAATGGGGAGACCCAGTACTTC	CASSFPLGNGETQYF
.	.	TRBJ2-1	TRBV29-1	TGCAGCGTTGAAGGAGTCCGACGGACAGTTGGGGTTGGGGATGAGCAGTTCTTC	CSVEGVRRTVGVGDEQFF
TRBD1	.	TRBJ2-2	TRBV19	TGTGCCAGTACCTCCGGGACAGGAATCTCCGGGGAGCTGTTTTTT	CASTSGTGISGELFF
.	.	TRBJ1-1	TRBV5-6	TGTGCCAGCAGCTTGATGATAGGGAATGAAGCTTTCTTT	CASSLMIGNEAFF
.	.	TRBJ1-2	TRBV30	TGTGCCTGGGACCCGGGCCCCCCGGGGTATGGCTACACCTTC	CAWDPGPPGYGYTF
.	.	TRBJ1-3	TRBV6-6	TGTGCCAGCAGTGCTGGGTCCGGCACCATATATTTT	CASSAGSGTIYF
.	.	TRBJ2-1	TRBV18	TGTGCCAGCTCACCAATGGGGAGCTCCTACAATGAGCAGTTCTTC	CASSPMGSSYNEQFF
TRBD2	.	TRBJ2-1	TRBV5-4	TGTGCCAGCAGCCCAGGGGCTAGCGGGAGCTATGAGCAGTTCTTC	CASSPGASGSYEQFF
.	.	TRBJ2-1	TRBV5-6	TGTGCCAGCAGCTCCGAAGCGGGCTCCTACAATGAGCAGTTCTTC	CASSSEAGSYNEQFF